The 2 T cell receptor beta chains presented below share a single source sample, sequenced in a study of T cells in Graves' hyperthyroidism and ophthalmopathy. Researchers amplified the TCR beta CDR3 regions from RNA transcripts. The HTBI primer set drove a first-round RT-PCR of the TCR CDR3. TCRdb ran MiXCR on the multiplex PCR reads and lists one entry per CDR3 protein. The sample includes fewer than 900,000 distinct CDR3 sequences, under 20% of them seen just once. The sample taken for sequencing was blood. All receptors come from a woman aged 50 to 60 with Graves' hyperthyroidism that later progressed to Graves' ophthalmopathy.

This clonotype was counted many times. This chain links TRBV5-1 with TRBJ2-1; TRBD2 is a possible D gene (6 bases). CDR3 size: 11 residues. V was shortened by 4 bases and J by 7 bases, with 6 bases between the two germline ends. CDR1 is SGHRS and CDR2 is YFSETQ in the germline V gene. CDR3 in amino acids: CASSAGNEQFF. CDR3 nucleotides: TGCGCCAGCAGCGCGGGGAATGAGCAGTTCTTC. The complete variable domain, with remaining parts taken from reference TRBV5-1 and TRBJ2-1, reads KAGVTQTPRYLIKTRGQQVTLSCSPISGHRSVSWYQQTPGQGLQFLFEYFSETQRNKGNFPGRFSGRQFSNSRSEMNVSTLELGDSALYLCASSAGNEQFFGPGTRLTVL.

The chain has TRBV5-6 and TRBJ2-1, with D possibly matching TRBD1 (5 bases). Germline loops: CDR1 SGHDT, CDR2 YYEEEE. The CDR3 runs to 14 residues. Trimming stripped 1 base from V and 8 bases from J, with 13 bases between. The CDR3 spells CASSLIQGFDEQFF. CDR3 nucleotide sequence: TGTGCCAGCAGCTTGATTCAGGGATTCGATGAGCAGTTCTTC.